These T cell receptor beta chains were read from a single sample in a study of blood T cells in healthy people across ages. TCRdb used MiXCR to reprocess the 5' RACE reads, holding one entry per CDR3 protein. The data contain over 950,000 distinct CDR3 sequences, approximately 50% of them seen just once; the ten biggest clones take up about a fifth. Sequenced sample: blood. Every receptor here comes from a woman aged 60-70 years in good health. CDR3s include the opening cysteine and the closing phenylalanine or tryptophan. Each record gives: J gene, V gene, D gene, clone size, CDR3 protein, CDR3 DNA. A D gene is named only where the DNA matches it firmly. Clone size is shown for a subset of rows, as once, few, many or a class of expanded clone.

j_call: TRBJ1-2; v_call: TRBV7-2; d_call: TRBD1; clone_size: few; cdr3_aa: CASSFLALRGDGYTF; cdr3_nt: TGTGCCAGCAGCTTCCTGGCCCTCAGGGGGGATGGCTACACCTTC
j_call: TRBJ2-1; v_call: TRBV6-6; d_call: NA; clone_size: NA; cdr3_aa: CASSYGTGVIGNEQFF; cdr3_nt: TGTGCCAGCAGTTACGGTACGGGAGTCATCGGGAATGAGCAGTTCTTC
j_call: TRBJ2-7; v_call: TRBV4-1; d_call: NA; clone_size: NA; cdr3_aa: CACSQLAESSYEQYF; cdr3_nt: TGCGCCTGCAGCCAGCTGGCGGAGAGCTCCTACGAGCAGTACTTC
j_call: TRBJ2-7; v_call: TRBV28; d_call: NA; clone_size: few; cdr3_aa: CASSETPPYEQYF; cdr3_nt: TGTGCCAGCAGCGAAACCCCACCCTACGAGCAGTACTTC
j_call: TRBJ2-7; v_call: TRBV27; d_call: NA; clone_size: NA; cdr3_aa: CASSLSMGPHAYEQYF; cdr3_nt: TGTGCCAGCAGTTTATCGATGGGACCCCACGCCTACGAGCAGTACTTC
j_call: TRBJ2-1; v_call: TRBV7-9; d_call: TRBD2; clone_size: NA; cdr3_aa: CASSLPRLAESYNEQFF; cdr3_nt: TGTGCCAGCAGCTTACCCAGACTAGCGGAGAGTTACAATGAGCAGTTCTTC
j_call: TRBJ1-6; v_call: TRBV27; d_call: NA; clone_size: NA; cdr3_aa: CASSLGRGGGSPLHF; cdr3_nt: TGTGCCAGCAGTTTGGGTCGGGGGGGAGGTTCACCCCTCCACTTT
j_call: TRBJ2-7; v_call: TRBV7-9; d_call: NA; clone_size: NA; cdr3_aa: CASSFTGDFYEQYF; cdr3_nt: TGTGCCAGCAGCTTTACAGGGGACTTCTACGAGCAGTACTTC
j_call: TRBJ2-7; v_call: TRBV27; d_call: TRBD1; clone_size: few; cdr3_aa: CASSFGTGTGKYEQYF; cdr3_nt: TGTGCCAGCAGTTTTGGGACCGGGACAGGGAAGTACGAGCAGTACTTC
j_call: TRBJ2-3; v_call: TRBV28; d_call: TRBD2; clone_size: NA; cdr3_aa: CASSSRTSLDRITQYF; cdr3_nt: TGTGCCAGCAGTTCACGGACTAGCCTGGACCGAATTACGCAGTATTTT
j_call: TRBJ1-3; v_call: TRBV13; d_call: NA; clone_size: NA; cdr3_aa: CASSLEVENTIYF; cdr3_nt: TGTGCCAGCAGCTTAGAAGTCGAAAACACCATATATTTT
j_call: TRBJ1-6; v_call: TRBV7-2; d_call: NA; clone_size: few; cdr3_aa: CASSLRGARNSPLHF; cdr3_nt: TGTGCCAGCAGCTTGCGGGGGGCTCGGAATTCACCCCTCCACTTT
j_call: TRBJ1-2; v_call: TRBV24-1; d_call: TRBD1; clone_size: NA; cdr3_aa: CATRDRRNYGYTF; cdr3_nt: TGTGCCACACGGGACAGGCGTAACTATGGCTACACCTTC
j_call: TRBJ2-5; v_call: TRBV5-1; d_call: NA; clone_size: NA; cdr3_aa: CASSSVQREETQYF; cdr3_nt: TGCGCCAGCAGCTCCGTCCAACGGGAAGAGACCCAGTACTTC
j_call: TRBJ2-3; v_call: TRBV27; d_call: TRBD2; clone_size: NA; cdr3_aa: CASKLAGDPTNTQYF; cdr3_nt: TGTGCCAGCAAACTAGCGGGAGATCCCACAAATACGCAGTATTTT